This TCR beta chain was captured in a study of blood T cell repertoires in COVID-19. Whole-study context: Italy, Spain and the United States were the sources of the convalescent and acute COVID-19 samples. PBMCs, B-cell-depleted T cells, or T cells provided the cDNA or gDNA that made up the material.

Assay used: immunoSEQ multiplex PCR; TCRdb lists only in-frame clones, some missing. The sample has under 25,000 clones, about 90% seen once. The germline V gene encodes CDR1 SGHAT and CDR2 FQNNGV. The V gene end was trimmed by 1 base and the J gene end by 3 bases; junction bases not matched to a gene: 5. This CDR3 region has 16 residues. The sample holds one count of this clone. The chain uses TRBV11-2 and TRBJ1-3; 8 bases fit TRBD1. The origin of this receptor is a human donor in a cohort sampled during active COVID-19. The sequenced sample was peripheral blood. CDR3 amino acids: CASSLVGQGVGNTIYF. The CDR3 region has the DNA TGTGCCAGCAGCTTAGTTGGACAGGGTGTTGGAAACACCATATATTTT.